This T cell receptor (beta chain) originates from a study of post-analysis software for immune sequencing data. This clonotype occurred many times. The target antigen is unknown. Study-level results: Controls had significantly higher normalized Chao1 diversity than multiple sclerosis patients. Same-batch samples co-clustered strongly by F measure. Compared with controls, patients had more of about 5 TRBV segments, including TRBV5-6, TRBV5-1 and TRBV20-1.

Researchers reported that TCR beta cDNA libraries carried unique molecular identifiers. TCRdb called the PCR reads again in MiXCR, with one record for every CDR3 protein. The table lists 250,000 to 300,000 distinct CDR3 sequences, just over 35% of them singletons, with around 5% in the top ten. Looked up from germline, CDR1 is SEHNR and CDR2 is FQNEAQ (reference sequence). CDR3 size: 13 residues. Trimming removed 9 bases at V and 3 bases at J, with 14 bases between. J is TRBJ1-1 and V is TRBV7-9; unclear D gene. The clonotype comes from a girl aged 5 to 17 with multiple sclerosis. Material: blood. The CDR3 bases are TGTGCCAGTCCTAGTGAAAGGGACACTGAAGCTTTCTTT. This encodes CASPSERDTEAFF.